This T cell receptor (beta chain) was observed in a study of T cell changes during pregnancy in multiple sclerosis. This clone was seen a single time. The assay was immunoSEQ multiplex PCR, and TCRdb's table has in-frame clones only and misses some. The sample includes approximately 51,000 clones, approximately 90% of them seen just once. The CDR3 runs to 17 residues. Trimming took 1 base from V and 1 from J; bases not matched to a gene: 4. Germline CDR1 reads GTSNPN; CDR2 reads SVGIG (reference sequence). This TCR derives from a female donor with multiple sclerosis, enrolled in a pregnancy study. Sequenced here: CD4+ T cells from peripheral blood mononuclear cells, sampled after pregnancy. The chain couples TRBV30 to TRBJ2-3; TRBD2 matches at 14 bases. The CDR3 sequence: CAWSDPTSGRGTDTQYF. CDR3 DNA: TGTGCCTGGAGTGATCCGACTAGCGGGAGGGGCACAGATACGCAGTATTTT. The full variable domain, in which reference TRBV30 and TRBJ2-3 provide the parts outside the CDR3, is SQTIHQWPATLVQPVGSPLSLECTVEGTSNPNLYWYRQAAGRGLQLLFYSVGIGQISSEVPQNLSASRPQDRQFILSSKKLLLSDSGFYLCAWSDPTSGRGTDTQYFGPGTRLTVL.